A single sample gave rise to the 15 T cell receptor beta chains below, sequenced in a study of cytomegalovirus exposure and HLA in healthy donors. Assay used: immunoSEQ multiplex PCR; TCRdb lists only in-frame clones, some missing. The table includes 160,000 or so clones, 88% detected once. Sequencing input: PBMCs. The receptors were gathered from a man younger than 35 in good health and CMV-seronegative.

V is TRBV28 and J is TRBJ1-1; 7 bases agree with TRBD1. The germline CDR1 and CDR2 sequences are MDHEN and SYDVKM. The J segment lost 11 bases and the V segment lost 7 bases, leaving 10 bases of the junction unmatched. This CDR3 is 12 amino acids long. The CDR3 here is CASNTRQGIAFF. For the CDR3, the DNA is TGTGCCAGCAATACACGACAGGGAATCGCTTTCTTT.

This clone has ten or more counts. CDR3 residues: CASSLLQGPTGELFF. In DNA, the CDR3 is TGTGCCAGCAGCTTATTACAGGGGCCCACCGGGGAGCTGTTTTTT. The chain combines TRBV7-8 with TRBJ2-2; TRBD1 agrees at 7 bases. This CDR3 region has 15 residues. The germline V gene has CDR1 SGHVS and CDR2 FQNEAQ. Trimming at V came to 2 bases and at J to 4 bases, leaving 4 bases not matched to a gene.

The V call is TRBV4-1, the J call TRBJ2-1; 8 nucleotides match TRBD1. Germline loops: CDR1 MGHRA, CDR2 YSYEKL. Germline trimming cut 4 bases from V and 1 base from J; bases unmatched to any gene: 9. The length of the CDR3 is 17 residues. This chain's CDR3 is CASSPRGQGASYNEQFF. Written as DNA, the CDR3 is TGCGCCAGCAGCCCTAGAGGGCAGGGGGCATCCTACAATGAGCAGTTCTTC.

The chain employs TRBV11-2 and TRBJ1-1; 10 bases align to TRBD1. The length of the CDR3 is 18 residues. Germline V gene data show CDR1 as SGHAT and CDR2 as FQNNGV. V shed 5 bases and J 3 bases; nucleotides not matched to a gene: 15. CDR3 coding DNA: TGTGCCAGCAGCCCGACGCCGTACCGGGACAGGGGTCACACTGAAGCTTTCTTT. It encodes CASSPTPYRDRGHTEAFF.

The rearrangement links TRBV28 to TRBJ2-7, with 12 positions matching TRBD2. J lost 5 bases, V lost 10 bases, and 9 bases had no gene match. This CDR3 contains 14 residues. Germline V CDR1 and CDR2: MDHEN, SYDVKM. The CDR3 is CATHGLAGIHEQYV. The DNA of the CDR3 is TGTGCCACCCATGGACTAGCGGGGATTCACGAGCAGTACGTC.

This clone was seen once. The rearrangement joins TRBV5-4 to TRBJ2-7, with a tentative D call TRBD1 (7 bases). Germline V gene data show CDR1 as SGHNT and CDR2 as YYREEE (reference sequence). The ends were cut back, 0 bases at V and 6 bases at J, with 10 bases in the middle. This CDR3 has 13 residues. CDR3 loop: CASSLGQGGEQYV. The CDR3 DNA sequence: TGTGCCAGCAGCTTGGGGCAGGGGGGCGAGCAGTACGTC.

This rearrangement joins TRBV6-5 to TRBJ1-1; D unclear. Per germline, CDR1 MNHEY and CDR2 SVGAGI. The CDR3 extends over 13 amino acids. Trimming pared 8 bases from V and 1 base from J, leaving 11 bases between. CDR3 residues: CASYAYQNTEAFF. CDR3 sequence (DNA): TGTGCCAGCTACGCCTACCAGAACACTGAAGCTTTCTTT.

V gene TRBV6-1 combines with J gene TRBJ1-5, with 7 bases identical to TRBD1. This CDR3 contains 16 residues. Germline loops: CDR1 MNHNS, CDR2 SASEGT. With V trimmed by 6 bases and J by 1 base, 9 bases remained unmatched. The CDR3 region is CASRERQGNSNQPQHF. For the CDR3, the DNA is TGTGCCAGCAGGGAACGACAGGGAAACAGCAATCAGCCCCAGCATTTT.

The chain's CDR3 is CASSLQGFEQYF. The CDR3, as DNA: TGTGCCAGCAGTCTACAGGGTTTCGAGCAGTACTTC. This chain uses TRBV27 with TRBJ2-7, with a tentative D call TRBD1 (6 bases). There are 12 residues in the CDR3. CDR1 is MNHEY and CDR2 is SMNVEV in the germline V gene (reference sequence). Trimming left V 5 bases short and J 6 bases short, with 11 bases between.

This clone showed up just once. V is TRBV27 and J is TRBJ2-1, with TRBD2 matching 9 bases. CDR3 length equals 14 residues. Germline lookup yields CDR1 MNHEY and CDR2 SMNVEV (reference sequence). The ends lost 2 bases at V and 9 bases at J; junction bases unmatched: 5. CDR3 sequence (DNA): TGTGCCAGCAGTTTAGAGCCGCGGGGGGGTGAGCAGTTCTTC. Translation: CASSLEPRGGEQFF.

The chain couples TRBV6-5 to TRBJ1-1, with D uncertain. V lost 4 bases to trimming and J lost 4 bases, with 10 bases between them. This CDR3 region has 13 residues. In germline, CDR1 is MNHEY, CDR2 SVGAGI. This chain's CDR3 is CASSSRVVTEAFF. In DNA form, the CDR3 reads TGTGCCAGCAGTTCGAGGGTAGTCACTGAAGCTTTCTTT.

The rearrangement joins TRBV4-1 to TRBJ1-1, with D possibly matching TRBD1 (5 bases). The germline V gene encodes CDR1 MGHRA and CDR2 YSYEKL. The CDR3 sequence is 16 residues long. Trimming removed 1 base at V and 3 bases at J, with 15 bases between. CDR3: CASSQGRGLEDTEAFF. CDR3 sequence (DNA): TGCGCCAGCAGCCAAGGGAGGGGCCTGGAGGACACTGAAGCTTTCTTT.

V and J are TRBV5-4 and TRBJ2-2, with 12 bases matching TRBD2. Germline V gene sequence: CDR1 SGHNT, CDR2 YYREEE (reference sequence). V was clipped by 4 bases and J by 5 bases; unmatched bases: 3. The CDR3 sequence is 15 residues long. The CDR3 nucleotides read TGTGCCAGCAGCCAGGGACTAGCGGGTACCGGGGAGCTGTTTTTT. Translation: CASSQGLAGTGELFF.

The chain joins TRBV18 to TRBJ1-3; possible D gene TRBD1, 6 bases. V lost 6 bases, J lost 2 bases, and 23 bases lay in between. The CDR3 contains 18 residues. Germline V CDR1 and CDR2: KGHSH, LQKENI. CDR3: CASSPIRDTFRTGNTIYF. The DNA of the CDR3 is TGTGCCAGCTCGCCGATCCGGGACACCTTTCGGACTGGAAACACCATATATTTT.

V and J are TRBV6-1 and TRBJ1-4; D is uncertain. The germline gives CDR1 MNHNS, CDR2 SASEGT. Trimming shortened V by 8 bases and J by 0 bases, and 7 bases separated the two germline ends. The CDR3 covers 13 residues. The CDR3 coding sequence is TGTGCCAGCCGGTCTTCAACTAATGAAAAACTGTTTTTT. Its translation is CASRSSTNEKLFF.